This is a list of T cell receptor beta chains from one sample in a study of T cells after yellow fever vaccination. TCRdb fed the 5' RACE reads into MiXCR, producing one record per CDR3 protein. The sample yields 300,000 or so distinct CDR3 sequences, approximately 12% seen once. This specimen was CD4+ T cells sorted from PBMCs, taken 45 days after the yellow fever booster vaccination. The receptors were gathered from a man between 25 and 39 years old who received the YFV17D yellow fever vaccine. Both conserved end residues are part of each CDR3. The D gene is left open where the match is weak. Clone size is shown for a subset of rows, as once, few, many or a class of expanded clone.

clone size,D gene,V gene,J gene,CDR3 DNA,CDR3 protein
few,.,TRBV6-1,TRBJ1-2,TGTGCCAGCAGCCTTACAATAGGCAACTATGGCTACACCTTC,CASSLTIGNYGYTF
.,TRBD1,TRBV19,TRBJ2-5,TGTGCCAGTAGACGACAGGGATCTGAGACCCAGTACTTC,CASRRQGSETQYF
.,TRBD2,TRBV12-3/TRBV12-4,TRBJ2-7,TGTGCCAGCAGACCGGCGGGAGTACACGAGCAGTACTTC,CASRPAGVHEQYF
few,.,TRBV27,TRBJ2-5,TGTGCCAGCAGTACGGGAGCGCCGTGGGAGACCCAGTACTTC,CASSTGAPWETQYF
few,TRBD1,TRBV10-3,TRBJ2-1,TGTGCCATCACCCGACGAAGCCACAGGACAGGCCCGAGCTCCTACAATGAGCAGTTCTTC,CAITRRSHRTGPSSYNEQFF
.,.,TRBV6-5,TRBJ1-2,TGTGCCAGCAGTTACTCACAGGGATCTGGCTACACCTTC,CASSYSQGSGYTF
.,.,TRBV25-1,TRBJ1-2,TGTGCCAGCAGTCTAACCAGTTTCGGTGGCTACACCTTC,CASSLTSFGGYTF
few,.,TRBV27,TRBJ2-7,TGTGCCAGCTCCAGGTCGGGGCGGGCCTCCTACGAGCAGTACTTC,CASSRSGRASYEQYF
.,TRBD2,TRBV7-6,TRBJ2-7,TGTGCCAGCAGCTCCGGGGCTAGCGGGAGATACGAGCAGTACTTC,CASSSGASGRYEQYF
.,.,TRBV5-1,TRBJ2-2,TGCGCCAGCAGCTCCGTCCCCGGACTAAACACCGGGGAGCTGTTTTTT,CASSSVPGLNTGELFF
few,TRBD2,TRBV5-1,TRBJ2-7,TGCGCCAGCAGCTTGGTTCGGCTAGCGGACTACGAGCAGTACTTC,CASSLVRLADYEQYF
.,TRBD2,TRBV7-2,TRBJ2-7,TGTGCCAGCAGCTTAGTGGGGCGGGGGGTATCCTACGAGCAGTACTTC,CASSLVGRGVSYEQYF
few,TRBD2,TRBV7-2,TRBJ2-7,TGTGCCAGCAGCCTCCTTAGCGGGAGGTATTCCGAGCAGTACTTC,CASSLLSGRYSEQYF
few,.,TRBV20-1,TRBJ2-7,TGCAGTGCTAAAACCACGGGGGCCGGGCAGTACTTC,CSAKTTGAGQYF
.,.,TRBV7-9,TRBJ1-1,TGTGCCAGCGGGACCCAAATTGAAGCTTTCTTT,CASGTQIEAFF
.,.,TRBV20-1,TRBJ1-5,TGCAGTGCTACTGCGGGCGGCAGTCAGCCCCAGCATTTT,CSATAGGSQPQHF
.,.,TRBV20-1,TRBJ2-2,TGCAGTGCTCGAAGGTGGGACACCGGGGAGCTGTTTTTT,CSARRWDTGELFF
once,TRBD1,TRBV7-9,TRBJ2-1,TGTGCCAGCAGCTTAGGGGACAGGGTGGATGAGCAGTTCTTC,CASSLGDRVDEQFF
.,.,TRBV27,TRBJ2-2,TGTGCCAGCAGCCCCCTGACGTCGAGGGCGACCGGGGAGCTGTTTTTT,CASSPLTSRATGELFF
.,TRBD1,TRBV2,TRBJ2-1,TGTGCCAACGATAGGGGGCTCTACAATGAGCAGTTCTTC,CANDRGLYNEQFF
.,TRBD2,TRBV30,TRBJ2-3,TGTGCCTGGTCTAGCGGGAGCACAGATACGCAGTATTTT,CAWSSGSTDTQYF
once,.,TRBV7-9,TRBJ2-7,TGTGCCAGCAGCTTAGTAGGCACAGGGAAGGGCTCCGAGCAGTACTTC,CASSLVGTGKGSEQYF
.,TRBD1,TRBV12-3/TRBV12-4,TRBJ1-1,TGTGCCAGCAGTAAATTCCGGACAGGCCCTCCGAACACTGAAGCTTTCTTT,CASSKFRTGPPNTEAFF
many,TRBD2,TRBV7-9,TRBJ2-3,TGTGCCAGCAGCTTCGGACTAGCGGGAGGAGATACGCAGTATTTT,CASSFGLAGGDTQYF
.,TRBD1,TRBV12-3/TRBV12-4,TRBJ1-2,TGTGCCAGCAGCCAATGGACAGGGACCTATGGCTACACCTTC,CASSQWTGTYGYTF
few,.,TRBV20-1,TRBJ1-1,TGCAGTGCTAGGGATGAGACTGAAGCTTTCTTT,CSARDETEAFF
few,TRBD2,TRBV27,TRBJ2-1,TGTGCCAGCAGTCCCAACCCGGGACTAGCGGGAGTTAATGAGCAGTTCTTC,CASSPNPGLAGVNEQFF
.,.,TRBV7-8,TRBJ2-5,TGTGCCAGCACCCGAGCGACGGATCAAGAGACCCAGTACTTC,CASTRATDQETQYF
few,.,TRBV20-1,TRBJ2-7,TGCAGTGCTAGAGATCGCTTGGGGTTAAGCTCCTACGAGCAGTACTTC,CSARDRLGLSSYEQYF
few,.,TRBV7-3,TRBJ2-2,TGTGCCAGCAGCTTAACAGGTGGGACGGAGAACACCGGGGAGCTGTTTTTT,CASSLTGGTENTGELFF
.,TRBD1,TRBV7-6,TRBJ1-6,TGTGCCAGCAGCTTAGAAGGACAGGGGTACGGCTCACCCCTCCACTTT,CASSLEGQGYGSPLHF
.,.,TRBV12-3/TRBV12-4,TRBJ2-7,TGTGCCAGCAGTTTTCTCGGGCGCTACGAGCAGTACTTC,CASSFLGRYEQYF
few,.,TRBV3-1,TRBJ1-1,TGTGCCAGCAGCCAGGGTGTTCGAACTGAAGCTTTCTTT,CASSQGVRTEAFF
few,.,TRBV7-9,TRBJ2-7,TGTGCCAGCAGCTTAGGATTCGACTACGAGCAGTACTTC,CASSLGFDYEQYF
few,.,TRBV11-3,TRBJ2-3,TGTGCCAGCAGCCCCGACCGCTCCCGCACAGATACGCAGTATTTT,CASSPDRSRTDTQYF
.,TRBD1,TRBV10-3,TRBJ2-2,TGTGCCATCAGTGAAAGTGACAGGGGAGGGGAGCTGTTTTTT,CAISESDRGGELFF
many,.,TRBV6-5,TRBJ2-7,TGTGCCAGCAGTTACCCCGGGTCCACCTACGAGCAGTACTTC,CASSYPGSTYEQYF
many,.,TRBV5-1,TRBJ2-1,TGCGCCAGCAGCTTAAGGGGGGACAATGAGCAGTTCTTC,CASSLRGDNEQFF
.,TRBD2,TRBV7-2,TRBJ2-5,TGTGACAGTTTCCAGCGGGAGCAAGAGACCCAGTACTTC,CDSFQREQETQYF
few,TRBD2,TRBV29-1,TRBJ2-1,TGCAGCGTGGGTCTAGCGGGGCCCCATAGCTCCTACAATGAGCAGTTCTTC,CSVGLAGPHSSYNEQFF
.,TRBD1,TRBV7-2,TRBJ1-6,TGTGCCAGCAGCCGGGGACAGGGGCTAGTTTCACCCCTCCACTTT,CASSRGQGLVSPLHF
few,.,TRBV7-2,TRBJ2-1,TGTGCCAGCAGCTTTTGGAACGGAAATGAGCAGTTCTTC,CASSFWNGNEQFF
.,.,TRBV7-2,TRBJ2-3,TGTGCCAGCGCGGAAGGAGGGGTCGCAGATACGCAGTATTTT,CASAEGGVADTQYF
few,.,TRBV15,TRBJ2-5,TGTGCCACCAGCAGCCTCCCCCGGCGTTTACAAGAGACCCAGTACTTC,CATSSLPRRLQETQYF
few,.,TRBV20-1,TRBJ2-1,TGCAGTGCTAGAGATCCACCGGGTAATGAGCAGTTCTTC,CSARDPPGNEQFF
.,.,TRBV28,TRBJ2-2,TGTGCCAGCAGTTTATCCGGGACCACCACCGGGGAGCTGTTTTTT,CASSLSGTTTGELFF
.,.,TRBV24-1,TRBJ2-5,TGTGCCACCAGTGCTCCCCCGGTAGAGACCCAGTACTTC,CATSAPPVETQYF
many,TRBD2,TRBV9,TRBJ2-3,TGTGCCAGCAGCGGTAGTGGTAGCGGGATCACAGATACGCAGTATTTT,CASSGSGSGITDTQYF
few,TRBD2,TRBV20-1,TRBJ2-7,TGCAGTGCTACGGTTGTTAGCGGGACGTACGAGCAGTACTTC,CSATVVSGTYEQYF
few,TRBD1,TRBV6-5,TRBJ1-1,TGTGCCAGCAGTTACTCGAAAGGACAGGGGCTCCCTGAAGCTTTCTTT,CASSYSKGQGLPEAFF
.,.,TRBV3-1,TRBJ2-1,TGTGCCAGCAGCCGCGGACAGAGGCAGTTCTTC,CASSRGQRQFF
few,.,TRBV4-3,TRBJ2-7,TGCGCCAGCAGCCAAACGCTGGGGGTTTACGAGCAGTACTTC,CASSQTLGVYEQYF
few,TRBD2,TRBV18,TRBJ2-3,TGTGCCAGCTCACCCACTCCCGTAGCGGGATCCTTCACAGATACGCAGTATTTT,CASSPTPVAGSFTDTQYF
few,TRBD2,TRBV5-1,TRBJ2-7,TGCGCCAGCAGACCATCTAGCGGGAGGGACTCCTACGAGCAGTACTTC,CASRPSSGRDSYEQYF